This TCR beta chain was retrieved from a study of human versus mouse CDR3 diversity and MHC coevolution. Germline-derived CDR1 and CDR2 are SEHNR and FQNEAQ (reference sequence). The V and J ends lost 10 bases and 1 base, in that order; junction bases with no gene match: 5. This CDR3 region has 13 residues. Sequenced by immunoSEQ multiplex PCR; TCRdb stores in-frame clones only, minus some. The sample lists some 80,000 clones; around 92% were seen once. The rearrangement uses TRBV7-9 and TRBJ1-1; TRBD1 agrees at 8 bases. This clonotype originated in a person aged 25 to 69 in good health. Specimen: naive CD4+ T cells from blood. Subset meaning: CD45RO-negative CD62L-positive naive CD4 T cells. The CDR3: CATGQGPNTEAFF. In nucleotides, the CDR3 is TGTGCCACCGGACAGGGTCCGAACACTGAAGCTTTCTTT.